This T cell receptor (beta chain) was obtained from a study of long-term antiretroviral therapy in people with HIV (dated by TCRdb to between 2020 and 2023). For context, the study as a whole: Collection of the earliest samples took place about a decade ahead of the 2015 WHO recommendation for immediate ART, at a time when ART was typically delayed until CD4 counts fell. From over 25 adults with confirmed HIV infection, the cohort provided some 200 cryopreserved PBMC samples, gathered serially across a mean of around six years (range 1-12). A retrospective serial study tested whether changes in peripheral blood TRB repertoire composition and diversity were associated with ART initiation and durable HIV suppression. Eleven of the 30 participants with HIV were female. No cross-contamination during QIAcube processing was seen in test extractions of a monoclonal T-cell line run alongside 30 to 35 polyclonal samples.

Inclusion was restricted to participants for whom at least one PBMC sample before ART initiation and at least two post-ART samples were available. Every participant with HIV received treatment in the United States of America. Before DNA extraction, cryopreserved samples containing about 0.9-11 million PBMC were thawed and washed. At the time of the earliest PBMC sample for each participant with HIV, ages ranged from about 20 to 54 years. PBMC samples from each participant spanned 1-4 timepoints before ART initiation and 2-8 timepoints after ART initiation, with a median of 7 samples. Serial HIV viral load, CD4+ T-cell count, ART history and demographic data were obtained for every participant. Genomic DNA was extracted from unsorted PBMC with a Qiagen kit on a QIAcube, processed in batches of 12 samples. The immunoSEQ hsTCRB v3.0 assay was used at survey level resolution to sequence the TRB variable region. The target sequencing depth for TRB was 40,000-50,000 T-cell genomes per sample. An Illumina MiSeq with a v3 150-cycle kit was used to sequence the pooled TRB libraries. Under the source paper's analysis protocol: Repertoire analysis ran in R within a reproducible Nextflow workflow covering QC, data transformation and analysis. LymphoSeq2, an R package for AIRR-Seq data exploration, was used to implement custom analyses. A few samples that produced fewer than 5000 total TRB sequences were removed, so approximately 170 HIV repertoires were analyzed. Of the roughly 190 retained HIV repertoires, over 55 were collected before and under 150 after ART initiation. Repertoires were downsampled to 5000 TRB nucleotide sequences, with summary statistics averaged over 100 downsampling iterations. The analysis kept only TRB sequences whose CDR3 regions were at least seven amino acids long. A Shannon entropy-derived clonality score and the Gini coefficient were used to measure diversity. In the repertoire networks, any two of the top 5000 CDR3 amino acid sequences were connected whenever the two sequences differed by an edit distance of one. GLIPH2 predicted antigen specificity groups and MHC restriction for TRB CDR3 amino acid sequences. CDR3 amino acid sequences were matched against VDJdb and McPAS-TCR to flag known CMV, EBV, HIV or tissue antigen associations. Pre-ART, post-ART and control groups were compared with Wilcoxon signed-rank tests and Holm-Bonferroni correction. TCRdb took over this immuneACCESS table, retaining in-frame rearrangements with V and J assigned. Such tables are incomplete; in checked studies, under half of the missing clones stem from an unresolved V gene, and the remainder is unexplained. That table furnishes V, J and clone size, whereas the DNA furnished D and trimming. This sample comprises 23,000 or so clones, approximately 95% of them detected only once. In total, the top ten clones hold more than 8% of the sample.

CDR1 and CDR2 were assigned from the germline V gene (reference sequence) as LNHDA and SQIVND. Relative to germline, V is 3 bases shorter and J is 4 bases shorter, with 9 bases between their ends. From the cysteine up to the phenylalanine, the CDR3 has a length of 13 residues. The read is trimmed to its CDR3 DNA, 39 bases read in frame from base 1. Notes on this clone: Which antigen it targets is not known. Base-call qualities are not available, and no considerably larger clone is one nucleotide away.

Results and caveats for the whole study, not just this receptor: Inferences about post-ART repertoire changes were limited because no data were available on ART adherence, viral resistance or therapy changes. The samples were dated from about 2003 to 2018, and the ART regimens that were used may be less effective than current ART regimens. The repertoire was dominated across all time points by expanded TRB clones identified before ART initiation, although this dominance was seen to fluctuate and to decrease in many PLHIV after ART. Unsorted PBMC were profiled instead of sorted CD4+ and CD8+ T cells because pre-ART samples had limited cell numbers. Limited PBMC availability meant only the TCR beta chain was sequenced, without alpha chain pairing. HIV repertoires had narrower CDR3 length ranges than controls, and the network structure suggested an antigen-experienced repertoire that shifted only slightly toward naive after ART. Starting ART was linked to a significant rise in TRB diversity, yet even with long-term ART the diversity remained significantly lower than in transplant donor controls.

Rearrangement joined TRBV19 to TRBJ1-1; no D segment can be confidently identified. Sequencing used unsorted PBMCs, obtained 7.6 years after starting antiretroviral therapy. The sequence was collected from a woman in her thirties or forties with HIV. In nucleotide form, the sequence is TGTGCCAGTAGTATTTTAGGGCCCACTGAAGCTTTCTTT. Translated, it reads CASSILGPTEAFF.